The present entry profiles one TCR beta chain with its context. The antigen is unknown. Assay: immunoSEQ multiplex PCR; the TCRdb copy retains only in-frame clones and omits some. The sample holds tens of thousands of clones, roughly 94% seen once. Germline CDR1 and CDR2: ENHRY and SYGVKD. V was clipped by 6 bases and J by 4 bases, with 20 bases between them. The CDR3 length is 16 residues. This entry is derived from a study of cytomegalovirus exposure and HLA in healthy donors. Whole-study results and caveats: High sensitivity and specificity were reportedly achieved when the classifier diagnosed cytomegalovirus status.

The chain combines TRBV10-3 with TRBJ2-3, with D possibly being TRBD1 (5 bases). The sample was PBMCs. The sequence was collected from a man in his late teens or twenties in good health and CMV-seropositive. The CDR3 DNA follows: TGTGCCATCAGGCGCGTTTTGGGGCTTGAATCAGATACGCAGTATTTT. It encodes CAIRRVLGLESDTQYF.